A single sample gave rise to the 8 T cell receptor beta chains below, sequenced in a study of blood T cell repertoires in COVID-19. Using immunoSEQ multiplex PCR, the repertoire was profiled, and TCRdb retains in-frame clones only, with some absent. This table holds over 200,000 clones, under 85% found once. The specimen was PBMCs or T cells enriched from blood (not recorded which). The receptors stem from a man in his 60s who had recovered from COVID-19.

The chain has TRBV6-2 or TRBV6-3 and TRBJ2-5, with a possible D match to TRBD2 (6 bases). Trimming removed 0 bases from V and 5 bases from J, with 13 bases in between. There are 15 residues in the CDR3. CDR1 and CDR2 (germline): MNHEY, SVGEGT. CDR3 amino acids: CASSYSWDLWETQYF. The CDR3 DNA reads as TGTGCCAGCAGTTACTCTTGGGACTTATGGGAGACCCAGTACTTC.

This clone appeared once. The DNA for the CDR3 is TGTGCCAGCAGCGTAGAAGGCAGGGGAGTGGAGACCCAGTACTTC. Residues: CASSVEGRGVETQYF. The chain couples TRBV9 to TRBJ2-5; the D gene is possibly TRBD1 (6 bases). There are 15 residues in the CDR3. CDR1 and CDR2 from the germline V gene are SGDLS and YYNGEE. V was pared by 0 bases and J by 5 bases, with 14 bases between.

This clone was seen a few times. The junction does not match germline at one end; this may be a read error. The chain employs TRBV20-1 and TRBJ2-1; TRBD1 might be the D (5 bases). CDR3 length: 11 amino acids. The germline V gene encodes CDR1 DFQATT and CDR2 SNEGSKA (reference sequence). CDR3 nucleotides: TGCAGTGCTAGCGCCCAGTGGGGCCCGATCTTC. Translated: CSASAQWGPIF.

The J gene is TRBJ1-2, the V gene TRBV30; 7 nucleotides agree with TRBD1. Germline V lookup: CDR1 GTSNPN, CDR2 SVGIG (reference sequence). This CDR3 has 14 amino acids. The V gene end was trimmed by 3 bases and the J gene end by 2 bases; junction bases not matched to a gene: 6. The CDR3 region is CAWRLTGLNYGYTF. The CDR3 DNA is TGTGCCTGGAGACTGACAGGGCTCAACTATGGCTACACCTTC.

The CDR3 nucleotides are TGTGCCAGTAGTATAAATCCAGCGAGGACTGAAGCTTTCTTT. It codes for CASSINPARTEAFF. The V gene is TRBV19, the J gene TRBJ1-1; D remains unclear. The CDR3 contains 14 residues. Trimming took off 2 bases at V and 5 bases at J, with 12 bases between the two ends. Germline V gene sequence: CDR1 LNHDA, CDR2 SQIVND (reference sequence).

The chain has TRBV3-1 (or the pseudogene TRBV3-2) and TRBJ1-6; 10 bases agree with TRBD1. CDR3 length equals 15 residues. CDR1 is LGHDT and CDR2 is YNNKEL in the germline V gene (reference sequence). The V and J ends lost 0 bases and 8 bases, in that order; junction bases with no gene match: 1. CDR3 in DNA: TGTGCCAGCAGCCAAGAGGGACAGGGGCATTCACCCCTCCACTTT. Protein sequence: CASSQEGQGHSPLHF.

The chain recombines TRBV5-1 with TRBJ2-3; 8 bases align to TRBD2. V trimming: 7 bases; J trimming: 2 bases; junction bases outside the gene matches: 6. CDR1 is SGHRS and CDR2 is YFSETQ in the germline V gene. The CDR3 is 14 amino acids. The CDR3 is CASHSGLVTDTQYF. The CDR3 nucleotides read TGCGCCAGCCACTCGGGACTAGTCACAGATACGCAGTATTTT.

In this sample, this clone turned up once. The chain has TRBV30 and TRBJ2-1; weak D call: TRBD2 (5 bases). The CDR3 sequence is 13 residues long. Germline CDR1 GTSNPN, CDR2 SVGIG (reference sequence). The V end lost 5 bases, the J end lost 7 bases, and 15 bases lay between the germline ends. The CDR3 region is CAWAPIRGNEQFF. The CDR3 nucleotides read TGTGCCTGGGCACCCATCCGGGGAAATGAGCAGTTCTTC. The variable domain in full, completed from reference TRBV30 and TRBJ2-1, reads SQTIHQWPATLVQPVGSPLSLECTVEGTSNPNLYWYRQAAGRGLQLLFYSVGIGQISSEVPQNLSASRPQDRQFILSSKKLLLSDSGFYLCAWAPIRGNEQFFGPGTRLTVL.